Presented here are 23 T cell receptor beta chains from one specimen sequenced in a study of early T cells in non-severe SARS-CoV-2 infection. MiXCR, run by TCRdb on the 5' RACE reads, gives a single entry per CDR3 protein. The table shows 40,000 to 60,000 distinct CDR3 sequences, with roughly 10% occurring only once. Sequenced material: whole blood. The receptors come from an adult who was a healthcare worker with PCR-confirmed SARS-CoV-2 infection or an uninfected control (not recorded which).

The rearrangement joins TRBV5-1 to TRBJ1-1; D gene ambiguous. CDR3 length equals 14 residues. Germline values: CDR1 SGHRS, CDR2 YFSETQ. Trimming pared 0 bases from V and 5 bases from J, leaving 11 bases between. This CDR3 reads CASSLAVPETEAFF. CDR3 bases: TGCGCCAGCAGCTTGGCGGTTCCGGAGACTGAAGCTTTCTTT.

This clonotype was counted many times. The chain has TRBV2 and TRBJ2-7, with 14 nucleotides matching TRBD2. The CDR3 consists of 14 residues. The germline V gene encodes CDR1 SNHLY and CDR2 FYNNEI. V lost 6 bases to trimming and J lost 6 bases; unmatched junction nucleotides: 4. The CDR3 loop is CASRSGTSGGEQYF. The CDR3 DNA follows: TGTGCCAGCAGATCTGGGACTAGCGGGGGCGAGCAGTACTTC.

The chain has TRBV12-3 or TRBV12-4 and TRBJ2-1; no reliable D call. The CDR3 totals 14 residues. Deletions cut 3 bases from V and 2 bases from J, with 8 bases between. The CDR3 sequence: CASSFGGTYNEQFF. The CDR3 DNA reads as TGTGCCAGCAGTTTTGGCGGCACCTACAATGAGCAGTTCTTC.

In its sample, this clonotype was seen many times. The CDR3 DNA sequence: TGCAGTGCCCCGCCTCTGGGCGTCTCCTACGAGCAGTACTTC. It codes for CSAPPLGVSYEQYF. The chain couples TRBV20-1 to TRBJ2-7; D gene ambiguous. Between the trimmed V and J ends, which lost 6 bases and 0 bases, there was a span of 15 bases. The CDR3 runs to 14 residues. CDR1 is DFQATT and CDR2 is SNEGSKA in the germline V gene (reference sequence).

This clonotype appeared many times. V and J are TRBV29-1 and TRBJ1-2; no definite D call. The CDR3 consists of 8 residues. The V gene's germline CDR1 is SQVTM and CDR2 ANQGSEA. This CDR3 is CLVPGYTF. In DNA form, the CDR3 reads TGCCTAGTCCCGGGCTACACCTTC. The full variable domain, completed using reference TRBV29-1 and TRBJ1-2, is SAVISQKPSRDICQRGTSLTIQCQVDSQVTMMFWYRQQPGQSLTLIATANQGSEATYESGFVIDKFPISRPNLTFSTLTVSNMSPEDSSIYLCLVPGYTFGSGTRLTVV.

The chain recombines TRBV12-3 or TRBV12-4 with TRBJ1-4, with D uncertain. This CDR3 is 14 amino acids long. V gave up 3 bases and J gave up 8 bases, with 13 bases separating them. CDR3 coding DNA: TGTGCCAGCAGTTTCGGTTTCCGGGGAGAAAAACTGTTTTTT. It yields the protein CASSFGFRGEKLFF.

The sample holds many counts of this clonotype. This chain links TRBV5-1 with TRBJ2-2; D not certain. This CDR3 spans 13 amino acids. The V gene's germline CDR1 is SGHRS and CDR2 YFSETQ. V lost 1 base to trimming and J lost 5 bases, with 6 bases between them. CDR3 in amino acids: CASSLTVTGELFF. The CDR3 DNA sequence: TGCGCCAGCAGCTTGACGGTAACCGGGGAGCTGTTTTTT.

The sample holds a few counts of this clonotype. The V call is TRBV10-3, the J call TRBJ1-2; weak D call: TRBD1 (5 bases). V shed 3 bases and J shed 5 bases, with 13 bases lying between them. CDR1 is ENHRY and CDR2 is SYGVKD in the germline V gene. There are 14 residues in the CDR3. This chain's CDR3 is CAISDGGFPYGYTF. Here the CDR3 DNA reads TGTGCCATCAGTGATGGGGGATTCCCGTATGGCTACACCTTC.

The genes are TRBV27 and TRBJ2-7, with 7 bases lining up with TRBD1. This CDR3 has 13 residues. The V segment lost 0 bases and the J segment 5 bases; nucleotides outside the gene matches: 1. Germline V gives CDR1 MNHEY, CDR2 SMNVEV (reference sequence). The CDR3 DNA reads as TGTGCCAGCAGTTTATCGGGGACAGACGAGCAGTACTTC. It yields the protein CASSLSGTDEQYF.

This clonotype was seen at least ten times. The rearrangement joins TRBV21-1 to TRBJ1-5. TRBV21-1 represents a pseudogene. This CDR3 comprises 15 residues. CDR3 DNA: TGTGCCAGCAGCACGCCGGGACAGCGGGAGCAGCCCCAGCATTTT. This codes for CASSTPGQREQPQHF.

This clonotype was detected ten times or more. J is TRBJ2-1 and V is TRBV15, with 9 nucleotides matching TRBD2. The CDR3 runs to 17 residues. Per the germline V gene, CDR1 is LNHNV and CDR2 is YYDKDF (reference sequence). V trimming: 1 base; J trimming: 7 bases; junction bases outside the gene matches: 11. The CDR3 is CATSRVWASGNRNEQFF. CDR3 sequence (DNA): TGTGCCACCAGCAGAGTTTGGGCTAGCGGGAATAGGAATGAGCAGTTCTTC. The variable domain in full, with the rest retrieved from reference TRBV15 and TRBJ2-1, is DAMVIQNPRYQVTQFGKPVTLSCSQTLNHNVMYWYQQKSSQAPKLLFHYYDKDFNNEADTPDNFQSRRPNTSFCFLDIRSPGLGDTAMYLCATSRVWASGNRNEQFFGPGTRLTVL.

This clonotype has a count of ten or more. The rearrangement links TRBV3-1 to TRBJ1-6; D gene ambiguous. This CDR3 has 15 amino acids. Germline CDR1 and CDR2: LGHDT and YNNKEL (reference sequence). V lost 1 base to trimming and J lost 10 bases, with 14 bases between them. CDR3 DNA sequence: TGTGCCAGCAGCCAAGGGGTGGGAGGGCGCTCACCCCTCCACTTT. It specifies CASSQGVGGRSPLHF.

V usage is TRBV9 and J usage is TRBJ2-7, with D unresolved. This CDR3 spans 13 amino acids. The ends were cut back, 3 bases at V and 2 bases at J, with 9 bases in the middle. The germline gives CDR1 SGDLS, CDR2 YYNGEE. The CDR3 protein is CASSGGIPYEQYF. CDR3 nucleotides: TGTGCCAGCAGCGGTGGGATCCCCTACGAGCAGTACTTC.

This clonotype has a count of ten or more. The chain joins TRBV4-1 to TRBJ1-4; a weak D match, TRBD1 (6 bases). The CDR3 runs 17 residues. Germline V CDR1 and CDR2: MGHRA, YSYEKL. The germline V and J ends were trimmed by 2 bases and 8 bases, with 21 bases remaining between them. The CDR3 coding sequence is TGCGCCAGCAGCCAACCATCTAACAGGGTACCGGGAGAAAAACTGTTTTTT. Its protein is CASSQPSNRVPGEKLFF.

This clonotype was counted many times. The CDR3 DNA reads as TGCGCCAGCAGTGACGGGACAGTTCACACTGAAGCTTTCTTT. This sequence encodes CASSDGTVHTEAFF. The genes are TRBV10-1 and TRBJ1-1; 7 bases match TRBD1. CDR1 WNHNN and CDR2 SYGVQD come from the germline V gene (reference sequence). With V trimmed by 3 bases and J by 3 bases, 4 bases remained unmatched. The CDR3 consists of 14 residues.

This clonotype was observed at least ten times. This chain connects TRBV7-6 to TRBJ2-7; 10 positions match TRBD2. With 0 bases clipped from V and 6 bases from J, the junction kept 11 bases outside the gene matches. Germline CDR1 and CDR2: SGHVS and FNYEAQ. The CDR3 covers 17 residues. The CDR3 DNA sequence: TGTGCCAGCAGCTTAGCGCCCCTCCTAGCGGGAGTGGGCGAGCAGTACTTC. As protein: CASSLAPLLAGVGEQYF.

The rearrangement links TRBV7-2 to TRBJ2-3, with no clear D. The V gene lost 5 bases and the J gene lost 2 bases, with 8 bases spanning the gap. The CDR3 is 13 amino acids. Germline V CDR1 and CDR2: SGHTA, FQGNSA. The CDR3 sequence is CASSLIFTDTQYF. As DNA, the CDR3 is TGTGCCAGCAGCCTTATTTTCACAGATACGCAGTATTTT.

The sample holds many counts of this clonotype. The chain carries TRBV20-1 and TRBJ1-1; D remains unclear. V lost 5 bases to trimming and J lost 4 bases, with 14 bases between them. This CDR3 is built from 13 residues. The germline gives CDR1 DFQATT, CDR2 SNEGSKA (reference sequence). The CDR3 protein is CSAFDKAGTEAFF. In DNA form, the CDR3 reads TGCAGTGCTTTCGACAAGGCGGGCACTGAAGCTTTCTTT.

This clonotype has just one count. The chain couples TRBV29-1 to TRBJ1-2; 9 bases align to TRBD1. Germline-derived CDR1 and CDR2 are SQVTM and ANQGSEA. This CDR3 spans 13 amino acids. The ends lost 7 bases at V and 4 bases at J; junction bases unmatched: 7. CDR3 loop: CSAGTGPIYGYTF. The CDR3 bases are TGCAGCGCTGGGACAGGGCCCATCTATGGCTACACCTTC. Drawing the rest from reference TRBV29-1 and TRBJ1-2, the complete variable domain is SAVISQKPSRDICQRGTSLTIQCQVDSQVTMMFWYRQQPGQSLTLIATANQGSEATYESGFVIDKFPISRPNLTFSTLTVSNMSPEDSSIYLCSAGTGPIYGYTFGSGTRLTVV.

At least ten counts were recorded for this clonotype. The chain has TRBV5-1 and TRBJ2-1, with 9 nucleotides matching TRBD2. Germline V gives CDR1 SGHRS, CDR2 YFSETQ. V lost 4 bases, J lost 7 bases, and 12 bases stayed unmatched. The CDR3 has 16 amino acids. In nucleotides, the CDR3 is TGCGCCAGCAGCCCGCCCCGCGGGGGGGGGCTGAATGAGCAGTTCTTC. Amino acid sequence: CASSPPRGGGLNEQFF.

V gene TRBV24-1 combines with J gene TRBJ2-1; D not resolved. The CDR3 spans 13 residues. CDR1 is KGHDR, CDR2 SFDVKD, per germline. V dropped 7 bases and J dropped 8 bases, with 14 bases sitting between them. CDR3 sequence reads: CATRSRDSYEQFF. The CDR3 nucleotides are TGTGCCACCAGATCAAGAGACTCCTATGAGCAGTTCTTC.

There are many counts of this clonotype. The V call is TRBV7-8, the J call TRBJ2-7; 7 nucleotides align to TRBD1. The CDR3 runs to 14 residues. Germline CDR1 SGHVS, CDR2 FQNEAQ. V was pared by 4 bases and J by 4 bases, with 7 bases of the junction left unmatched. CDR3 nucleotides: TGTGCCAGCAGCTCCGGGACAGTGGTATACGAGCAGTACTTC. Protein sequence: CASSSGTVVYEQYF.

This clonotype was seen many times. The V and J genes are TRBV7-9 and TRBJ1-6; D perhaps matches TRBD1 (6 bases). Between the trimmed V and J ends, which lost 2 bases and 10 bases, there was a span of 18 bases. CDR3 length: 16 residues. CDR1 is SEHNR and CDR2 is FQNEAQ in the germline V gene (reference sequence). As DNA, the CDR3 is TGTGCCAGCAGCTTAAAGGGGGACCTCCCACCCTCACCCCTCCACTTT. Protein: CASSLKGDLPPSPLHF.